The clone carrying this T cell receptor (beta chain) was detected ten times or more. The antigen is unknown. The sample belongs to a study of T-cell reconstitution after alpha-beta-depleted transplantation in children. This CDR3 region has 16 residues. The germline V gene encodes CDR1 MGHDK and CDR2 SYGVNS. The ends lost 3 bases at V and 7 bases at J; junction bases unmatched: 6. Study findings and constraints: For some patients, TCRbeta diversity was high at day 60 because of recipient T cells and thymic progenitors that survived. Reportedly, alpha-beta T cells present about two months post-transplant originated from several hundred expanded clones of graft origin. By one year post-transplant, T-cell counts and diversity largely arose from T cells that were newly produced.

Unique molecular identifiers were incorporated when the TCRbeta library was constructed. From the PCR reads, TCRdb called clonotypes with MiXCR, one entry per CDR3 protein. The table lists 450,000 to 600,000 distinct CDR3 sequences, over 9.5% of them singletons. V and J are TRBV25-1 and TRBJ2-2; 12 bases are shared with TRBD1. The sequenced sample was PBMCs, obtained before TCRalphabeta/CD19-depleted stem cell transplant. This TCR derives from a child aged 2-15 years with inherited bone marrow failure, due to receive a stem cell transplant. Here the CDR3 DNA reads TGTGCCAGCAGTGAGGGGGGGACAGGGGGCCGCGGGGAGCTGTTTTTT. Residues: CASSEGGTGGRGELFF.